This is a list of T cell receptor beta chains from one sample in a study of early T cells in non-severe SARS-CoV-2 infection. TCRdb processed the 5' RACE reads anew with MiXCR; each CDR3 protein has one entry. The sample has about 66,000 distinct CDR3 sequences, 20% seen once. Sequenced here: whole blood, sampled at baseline. The receptors were gathered from an adult who was a healthcare worker with PCR-confirmed SARS-CoV-2 infection or an uninfected control (not recorded which). The CDR3 runs from the conserved cysteine through the conserved F or W. Size values are once, few and many counts, or a class for expanded clones, and some rows have none.

cdr3_length: 14; v_call: TRBV18; clone_size: .; j_call: TRBJ1-4; cdr3_aa: CASSLGSPNEKLFF
cdr3_length: 14; v_call: TRBV2; clone_size: few; j_call: TRBJ1-1; cdr3_aa: CASKILAVNTEAFF
cdr3_length: 15; v_call: TRBV5-5; clone_size: .; j_call: TRBJ1-1; cdr3_aa: CASSRWVGTNTEAFF
cdr3_length: 13; v_call: TRBV7-9; clone_size: few; j_call: TRBJ2-2; cdr3_aa: CASSFRDTGELFF
cdr3_length: 14; v_call: TRBV3-1; clone_size: .; j_call: TRBJ1-6; cdr3_aa: CASSQDNGGSPLHF
cdr3_length: 13; v_call: TRBV19; clone_size: few; j_call: TRBJ1-5; cdr3_aa: CASSSHSNQPQHF
cdr3_length: 14; v_call: TRBV28; clone_size: .; j_call: TRBJ2-2; cdr3_aa: CASLRGVAAGELFF
cdr3_length: 15; v_call: TRBV11-2; clone_size: .; j_call: TRBJ2-7; cdr3_aa: CASSPRAGTPIEQYF
cdr3_length: 16; v_call: TRBV2; clone_size: .; j_call: TRBJ2-1; cdr3_aa: CASSERTGASYNEQFF
cdr3_length: 15; v_call: TRBV3-1; clone_size: .; j_call: TRBJ2-3; cdr3_aa: CASSQIAGNTDTQYF
cdr3_length: 18; v_call: TRBV6-6; clone_size: few; j_call: TRBJ2-2; cdr3_aa: CASSYAHKGTENTGELFF
cdr3_length: 14; v_call: TRBV6-5; clone_size: few; j_call: TRBJ1-1; cdr3_aa: CASSYGVRDTEAFF
cdr3_length: 14; v_call: TRBV19; clone_size: .; j_call: TRBJ1-2; cdr3_aa: CASTQSDSPYGYTF
cdr3_length: 13; v_call: TRBV12-5; clone_size: few; j_call: TRBJ1-1; cdr3_aa: CASGPTGLVEAFF
cdr3_length: 14; v_call: TRBV5-6; clone_size: .; j_call: TRBJ2-7; cdr3_aa: CASSWDRGRDEQYF
cdr3_length: 15; v_call: TRBV18; clone_size: .; j_call: TRBJ2-1; cdr3_aa: CASSPTSGGFNEQFF
cdr3_length: 12; v_call: TRBV10-2; clone_size: many; j_call: TRBJ2-1; cdr3_aa: CASSAWGDEQFF
cdr3_length: 13; v_call: TRBV11-3; clone_size: .; j_call: TRBJ2-3; cdr3_aa: CASSKFSTDTQYF
cdr3_length: 15; v_call: TRBV3-1; clone_size: .; j_call: TRBJ2-7; cdr3_aa: CASSRGQGPTYEQYF
cdr3_length: 14; v_call: TRBV25-1; clone_size: .; j_call: TRBJ2-5; cdr3_aa: CASSEGTARETQYF
cdr3_length: 15; v_call: TRBV7-9; clone_size: .; j_call: TRBJ1-6; cdr3_aa: CASSLAGGYNSPLHF
cdr3_length: 15; v_call: TRBV7-9; clone_size: .; j_call: TRBJ2-5; cdr3_aa: CASSLAEDRVETQYF
cdr3_length: 12; v_call: TRBV3-1; clone_size: .; j_call: TRBJ2-7; cdr3_aa: CASSDQSYEQYF
cdr3_length: 14; v_call: TRBV5-1; clone_size: .; j_call: TRBJ1-2; cdr3_aa: CASSPVSGTDGYTF
cdr3_length: 14; v_call: TRBV7-3; clone_size: .; j_call: TRBJ2-2; cdr3_aa: CASRSQGYTGELFF
cdr3_length: 12; v_call: TRBV9; clone_size: .; j_call: TRBJ2-3; cdr3_aa: CASSVEADTQYF
cdr3_length: 15; v_call: TRBV19; clone_size: few; j_call: TRBJ2-3; cdr3_aa: CASSGRDRGPDTQYF
cdr3_length: 13; v_call: TRBV5-5; clone_size: few; j_call: TRBJ1-5; cdr3_aa: CASSLGPLRAQHF
cdr3_length: 15; v_call: TRBV12-3/TRBV12-4; clone_size: few; j_call: TRBJ1-2; cdr3_aa: CASTLSRAITKGYTF
cdr3_length: 14; v_call: TRBV23-1; clone_size: .; j_call: TRBJ1-3; cdr3_aa: CASSQSRGGNTIYF
cdr3_length: 13; v_call: TRBV14; clone_size: few; j_call: TRBJ1-2; cdr3_aa: CASSQQPNYGYTF